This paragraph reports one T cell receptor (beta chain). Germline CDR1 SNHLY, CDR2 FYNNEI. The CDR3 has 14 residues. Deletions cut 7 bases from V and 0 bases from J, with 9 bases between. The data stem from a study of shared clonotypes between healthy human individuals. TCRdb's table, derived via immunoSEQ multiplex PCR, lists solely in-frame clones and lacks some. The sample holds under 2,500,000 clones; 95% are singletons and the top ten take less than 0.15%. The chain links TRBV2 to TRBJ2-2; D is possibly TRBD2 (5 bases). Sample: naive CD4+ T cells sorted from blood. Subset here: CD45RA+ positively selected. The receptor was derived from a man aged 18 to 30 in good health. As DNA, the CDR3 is TGTGCCAGCAAGGGAGTTTCGAACACCGGGGAGCTGTTTTTT. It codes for CASKGVSNTGELFF.